This T cell receptor (beta chain) appears in the sequencing data of a study of blood T cell repertoires in COVID-19. Study-level information: Samples representing acute and convalescent COVID-19 were sourced from the United States, Italy and Spain. In each case, the material was cDNA or gDNA derived from T cells, B-cell-depleted T cells, or PBMCs.

Measured with immunoSEQ multiplex PCR; TCRdb has only the in-frame clones, and not every one. The sample records 120,000 or so clones, roughly 69% being singletons. With V trimmed by 8 bases and J by 4 bases, 4 bases remained unmatched. The V gene's germline CDR1 is LNHNV and CDR2 YYDKDF (reference sequence). CDR3 length: 12 amino acids. Input material: peripheral blood. This clonotype was obtained from a woman between 65 and 79 years old with acute or convalescent COVID-19. The rearrangement uses TRBV15 and TRBJ2-7; 8 nucleotides agree with TRBD1. The CDR3 loop is CATGQGGYEQYF. The DNA of the CDR3 is TGTGCCACCGGACAGGGCGGATACGAGCAGTACTTC.